This T cell receptor beta chain was captured by sequencing in a study of T-cell reconstitution after alpha-beta-depleted transplantation in children. Study-level findings and limits: Counts and diversity of T cells one year after transplant came mostly from newly produced T cells. Reportedly, roughly two months post-transplant, alpha-beta T cells arose from several hundred expanded graft clones. Some patients showed high day-60 TCRbeta diversity, which derived from surviving recipient T cells and thymic progenitors.

This clonotype appeared many times. Its antigen is undetermined. As it was prepared, the TCRbeta library received unique molecular identifiers. MiXCR, applied by TCRdb to the PCR reads, yields one record per CDR3 protein. The repertoire holds some 300,000 distinct CDR3 sequences, with 10% as singletons. The sample was PBMCs, taken before TCRalphabeta/CD19-depleted stem cell transplant. This clonotype was obtained from a boy less than two years old with acute myeloid leukemia, due to receive a stem cell transplant.

CDR3 sequence (DNA): TGTGCCAGCCCGGGGCCTCGCTCCTACAATGAGCAGTTCTTC. Translation: CASPGPRSYNEQFF. The chain links TRBV28 to TRBJ2-1; D is possibly TRBD1 or TRBD2 (5 bases each). Germline V lookup: CDR1 MDHEN, CDR2 SYDVKM. V lost 8 bases and J 0 bases, leaving 11 bases between the germline ends. The CDR3 has 14 amino acids.